This TCR beta chain appears in the sequencing data of a study of T cell repertoires in cytomegalovirus infection. Study-wide context: Well-studied HLA-B-restricted epitopes and recently identified HLA-C-restricted epitopes of CMV were both used in the study. Both a matching HLA type and CMV infection were indicated by public TCR beta signatures. Regarding the study as a whole: HLA-C-restricted CMV clonotypes gave the most frequent clonotype in two of eight donors.

TCRdb called the reads again in MiXCR, with one record for every CDR3 protein. The sample shows hundreds of thousands of distinct CDR3 sequences, about 33% of them seen only once. Points on this clonotype: Its specificity is not known.

The CDR3 is made up of 11 amino acids. Trimming shortened V by 7 bases and J by 4 bases, and 7 bases separated the two germline ends. Germline V gene lookup returns CDR1 MNHEY and CDR2 SVGAGI. This sample comprised cultured PBMCs, obtained from culture after CMV antigen stimulation. This receptor was identified in a human donor in good health (CMV status not recorded). Some clones in this sample may be carry-over from other donors' samples. J is TRBJ1-2 and V is TRBV6-5, with unresolved D. The CDR3 sequence: CASKNLYGYTF. The DNA of the CDR3 is TGTGCCAGCAAGAATCTCTATGGCTACACCTTC.